The sequence of this T cell receptor (beta chain) was determined in a study of T cell responses to AZD1222 COVID-19 vaccine. Generated by immunoSEQ multiplex PCR, the TCRdb table keeps only in-frame clones and is missing some. The repertoire holds tens of thousands of clones, with around nine tenths as singletons. Per the germline V gene, CDR1 is SGHTA and CDR2 is FQGTGA. Between the trimmed V and J ends, which lost 2 bases and 1 base, there was a span of 8 bases. CDR3 length equals 14 residues. The source is an adult who received the AZD1222 COVID-19 vaccine. Material: peripheral blood, obtained 28 days after the second AZD1222 dose. This chain joins TRBV7-3 and TRBJ1-1, with D unresolved. Here the CDR3 reads CASSLGAANTEAFF. CDR3 DNA: TGTGCCAGCAGCTTAGGCGCCGCGAACACTGAAGCTTTCTTT.